This T cell receptor beta chain originates from a study of blood T cell repertoires in COVID-19. The CDR3 extends over 18 amino acids. V shed 3 bases, J shed 5 bases, and the junction held 13 bases outside the gene matches. The germline CDR1 and CDR2 sequences are KGHDR and SFDVKD. Sequencing used immunoSEQ multiplex PCR; TCRdb keeps in-frame clones, though not all of them. Of 35,000 to 50,000 clones detected, 88% appear once; the ten largest clones hold around 4.6%. This clone was detected a few times. The gene calls are TRBV24-1 and TRBJ2-5; the match to TRBD1 covers 11 bases. Sequencing was carried out using peripheral blood. The sequence was obtained from a human donor in a cohort sampled during active COVID-19. The CDR3: CATSDGRGTGGRPETQYF. For the CDR3, the DNA is TGTGCCACCAGTGATGGGAGGGGGACAGGGGGTCGGCCGGAGACCCAGTACTTC.